One T cell receptor beta chain is described in this entry. Antigen specificity is unknown. V was pared by 7 bases and J by 2 bases, with 12 bases between. Germline lookup yields CDR1 SNHLY and CDR2 FYNNEI. The CDR3 contains 14 residues. In building TCR beta libraries, iRepertoire HTBI primers were used together with Arm-PCR of CDR3 regions. TCRdb fed the multiplex PCR reads into MiXCR, producing one record per CDR3 protein. The sample holds about 440,000 distinct CDR3 sequences, approximately 16% seen once. This sample is part of a study of regulatory T cells in long-lasting Graves disease. Broader study findings: Persistent Graves' disease cases displayed lower TCR diversity than newly diagnosed ones.

The time point: newly diagnosed GD, antithyroid drugs for less than 3 months. Extracted RNA from PBMCs served as the source of the TCR library. The same specimen was also included in a second study, on T cells in Graves' hyperthyroidism and ophthalmopathy. That study adds: During a first-round RT-PCR of the TCR CDR3, the HTBI primer set was used.

This chain links TRBV2 with TRBJ1-5; D possibly corresponds to TRBD1 (6 bases). This sequence originates from a woman between 25 and 40 years old with Graves disease. The sequenced sample was peripheral blood mononuclear cells (PBMCs), obtained at new diagnosis, from a patient treated with antithyroid drugs. The DNA of the CDR3 is TGTGCCAGCACCCGGACAGATGGCAATCAGCCCCAGCATTTT. Translation gives CASTRTDGNQPQHF.